This T cell receptor beta chain derives from a study of blood T cell repertoires in COVID-19. Study background: From the United States, Italy and Spain came samples of acute and convalescent COVID-19.

V gave up 1 base and J gave up 6 bases, with 8 bases separating them. The CDR3 runs 13 residues. CDR1 is SGDLS and CDR2 is YYNGEE in the germline V gene. This table comes from immunoSEQ multiplex PCR, and its TCRdb copy is limited to in-frame clones, with some not included. The data contain 200,000 to 250,000 clones, 80% to 90% of them singletons. Participants were aged about 18 to 90 years, lived in around 22 US areas, and enrolled virtually. Participants reported their clinical history, and cohort assignment relied on those reports. This TCR was sampled from a woman in her thirties or forties with acute COVID-19. The chain joins TRBV9 to TRBJ2-1; D unclear. The sample was PBMCs or T cells enriched from blood (not recorded which). The CDR3 coding sequence is TGTGCCAGCAGCGTAACCGGGTTCAATGAGCAGTTCTTC. This gives the protein CASSVTGFNEQFF.